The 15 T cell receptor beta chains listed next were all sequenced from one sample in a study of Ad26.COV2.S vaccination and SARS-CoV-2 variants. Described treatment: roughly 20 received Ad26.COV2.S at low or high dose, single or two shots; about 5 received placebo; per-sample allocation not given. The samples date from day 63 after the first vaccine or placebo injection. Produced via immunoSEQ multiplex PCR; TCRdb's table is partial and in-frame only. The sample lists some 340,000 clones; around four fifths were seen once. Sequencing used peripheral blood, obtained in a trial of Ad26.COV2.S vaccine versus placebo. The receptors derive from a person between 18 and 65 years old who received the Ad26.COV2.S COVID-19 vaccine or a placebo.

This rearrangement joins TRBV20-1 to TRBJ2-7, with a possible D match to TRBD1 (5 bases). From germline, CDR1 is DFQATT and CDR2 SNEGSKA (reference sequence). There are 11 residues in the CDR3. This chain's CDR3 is CGSSKGSEQYF. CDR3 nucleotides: TGCGGCTCCTCTAAGGGGTCCGAGCAGTACTTC.

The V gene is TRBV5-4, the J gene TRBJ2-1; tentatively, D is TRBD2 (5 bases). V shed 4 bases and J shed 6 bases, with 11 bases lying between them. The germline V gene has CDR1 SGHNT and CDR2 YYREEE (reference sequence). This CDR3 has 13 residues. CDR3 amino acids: CASSSTRGNEQFF. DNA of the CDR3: TGTGCCAGCAGCAGTACTAGAGGCAATGAGCAGTTCTTC.

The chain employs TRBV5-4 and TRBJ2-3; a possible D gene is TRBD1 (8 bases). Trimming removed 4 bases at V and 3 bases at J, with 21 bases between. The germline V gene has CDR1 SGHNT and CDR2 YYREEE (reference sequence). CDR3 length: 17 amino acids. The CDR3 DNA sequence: TGTGCCAGCAGCCCCTCGGGAACAGGGGGGGATACAGATACGCAGTATTTT. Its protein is CASSPSGTGGDTDTQYF.

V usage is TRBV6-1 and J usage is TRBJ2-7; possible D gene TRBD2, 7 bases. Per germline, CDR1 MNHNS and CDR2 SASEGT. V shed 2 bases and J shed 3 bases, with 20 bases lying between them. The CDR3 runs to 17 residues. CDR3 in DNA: TGTGCCAGCAGTGAATCAAACGGGGGGCAGAATTTCTACGAGCAGTACTTC. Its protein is CASSESNGGQNFYEQYF.

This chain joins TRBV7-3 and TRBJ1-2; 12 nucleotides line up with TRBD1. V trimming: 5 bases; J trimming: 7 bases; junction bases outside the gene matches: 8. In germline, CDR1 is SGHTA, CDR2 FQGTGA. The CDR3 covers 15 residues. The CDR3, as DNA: TGTGCCAGCAGCCCTGGGGGACAGGGGGCCCTTGGCTACACCTTC. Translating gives CASSPGGQGALGYTF.

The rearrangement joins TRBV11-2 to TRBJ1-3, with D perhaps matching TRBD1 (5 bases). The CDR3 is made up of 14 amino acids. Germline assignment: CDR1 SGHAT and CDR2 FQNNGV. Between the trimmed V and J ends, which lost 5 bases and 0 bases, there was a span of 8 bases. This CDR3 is CASSHDSSGNTIYF. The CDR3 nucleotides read TGTGCCAGCAGCCACGACAGCTCTGGAAACACCATATATTTT.

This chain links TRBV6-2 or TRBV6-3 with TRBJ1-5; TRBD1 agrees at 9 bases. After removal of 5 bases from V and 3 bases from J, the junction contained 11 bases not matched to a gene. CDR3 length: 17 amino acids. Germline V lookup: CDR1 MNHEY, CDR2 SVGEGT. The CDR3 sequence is CASSTLPGQGPNQPQHF. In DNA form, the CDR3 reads TGTGCCAGCAGTACACTCCCGGGACAGGGTCCCAATCAGCCCCAGCATTTT.

CDR3 amino acids: CASSLIPSPRDRVSYEQYF. The CDR3 DNA reads as TGTGCCAGCAGTTTAATTCCCTCGCCTCGGGACAGGGTCTCCTACGAGCAGTACTTC. This rearrangement joins TRBV28 to TRBJ2-7; TRBD1 agrees at 9 bases. Trimming cost V 2 bases and J 0 bases; bases outside gene matches: 14. Germline lookup yields CDR1 MDHEN and CDR2 SYDVKM. The CDR3 is 19 amino acids.

CDR3 sequence: CASSYSSQGAYNEQFF. DNA of the CDR3: TGTGCCAGCAGTTACTCGTCGCAGGGGGCCTACAATGAGCAGTTCTTC. This chain joins TRBV6-5 and TRBJ2-1; 7 nucleotides align to TRBD1. The V gene end was trimmed by 0 bases and the J gene end by 2 bases; junction bases not matched to a gene: 4. The CDR3 contains 16 residues. Germline CDR1 MNHEY, CDR2 SVGAGI.

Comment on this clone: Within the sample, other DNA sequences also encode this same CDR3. The CDR3 protein is CASSLDPTGELFF. The CDR3 nucleotides read TGTGCCAGCAGCTTGGACCCCACGGGGGAGCTGTTTTTT. The gene calls are TRBV5-4 and TRBJ2-2; D gene unclear. CDR1 is SGHNT, CDR2 YYREEE, per germline (reference sequence). V dropped 0 bases and J dropped 8 bases, with 8 bases sitting between them. This CDR3 region has 13 residues.

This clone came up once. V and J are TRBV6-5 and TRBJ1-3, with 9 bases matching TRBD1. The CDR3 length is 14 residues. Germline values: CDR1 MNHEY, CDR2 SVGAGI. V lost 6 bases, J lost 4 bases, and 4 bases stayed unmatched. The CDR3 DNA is TGTGCCAGCAGCCGACAGGGGGGAGGAAACACCATATATTTT. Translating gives CASSRQGGGNTIYF.

Written as DNA, the CDR3 is TGTGCCAGCAGCCTGGGACAGATGGACACAGATACGCAGTATTTT. Encoded protein: CASSLGQMDTDTQYF. The chain combines TRBV3-1 (or the pseudogene TRBV3-2) with TRBJ2-3, with 7 bases fitting TRBD1. Trimming cost V 4 bases and J 2 bases; bases outside gene matches: 6. Germline lookup yields CDR1 LGHDT and CDR2 YNNKEL (reference sequence). The CDR3 totals 15 residues.

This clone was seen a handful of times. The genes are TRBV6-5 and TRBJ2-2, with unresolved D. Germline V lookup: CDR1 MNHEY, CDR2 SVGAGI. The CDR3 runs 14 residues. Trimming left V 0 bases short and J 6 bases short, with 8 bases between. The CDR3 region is CASSYSTVSGELFF. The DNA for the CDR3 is TGTGCCAGCAGTTACTCGACGGTCTCCGGGGAGCTGTTTTTT.

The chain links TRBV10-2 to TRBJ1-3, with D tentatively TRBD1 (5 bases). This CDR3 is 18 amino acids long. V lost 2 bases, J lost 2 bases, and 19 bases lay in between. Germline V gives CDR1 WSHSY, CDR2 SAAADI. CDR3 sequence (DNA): TGCGCCAGCAGTGAGGCTCCAGGGTTAAGGAGGACTGGAAACACCATATATTTT. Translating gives CASSEAPGLRRTGNTIYF.

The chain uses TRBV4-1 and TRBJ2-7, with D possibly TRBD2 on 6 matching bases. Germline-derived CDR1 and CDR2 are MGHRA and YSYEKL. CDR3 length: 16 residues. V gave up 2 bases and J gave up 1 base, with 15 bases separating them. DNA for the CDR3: TGCGCCAGCAGCCAATTTGGGTGGGGGGAATCCTACGAGCAGTACTTC. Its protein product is CASSQFGWGESYEQYF.